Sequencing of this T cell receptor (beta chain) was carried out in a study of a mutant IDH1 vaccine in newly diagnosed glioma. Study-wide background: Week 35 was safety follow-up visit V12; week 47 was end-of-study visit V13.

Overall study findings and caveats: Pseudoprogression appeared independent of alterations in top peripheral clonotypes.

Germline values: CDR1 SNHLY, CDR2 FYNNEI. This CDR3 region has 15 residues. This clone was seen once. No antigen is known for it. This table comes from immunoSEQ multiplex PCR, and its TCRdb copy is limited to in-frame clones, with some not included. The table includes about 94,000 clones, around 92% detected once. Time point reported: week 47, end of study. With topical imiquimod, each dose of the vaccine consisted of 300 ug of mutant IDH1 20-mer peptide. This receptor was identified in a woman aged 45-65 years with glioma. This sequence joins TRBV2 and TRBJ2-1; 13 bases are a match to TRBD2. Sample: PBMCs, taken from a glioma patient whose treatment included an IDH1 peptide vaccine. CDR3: CVGLAGEAGHNEQFF. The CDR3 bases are TGTGTAGGACTAGCGGGAGAAGCGGGCCACAATGAGCAGTTCTTC.